Each of the 16 T cell receptor beta chains below was sequenced from the same sample in a study of graft-versus-host responses after intestinal transplantation. Graft specimens yielded both intraepithelial and lamina propria lymphocytes. Data came from immunoSEQ multiplex PCR; TCRdb stores just in-frame clones and leaves some out. The sample has 60,000 to 70,000 clones; roughly 89% are singletons. The sample here was ileum tissue, taken approximately 370 days after transplant. The receptors were sampled from a human patient who received an intestinal transplant, so some T cells may come from the graft donor.

V is TRBV9 and J is TRBJ1-3; D ambiguous. Germline V gene data show CDR1 as SGDLS and CDR2 as YYNGEE. CDR3 size: 15 residues. V dropped 3 bases and J dropped 0 bases, with 10 bases sitting between them. The CDR3 coding sequence is TGTGCCAGCAGCGCGGACGCCTACTCTGGAAACACCATATATTTT. It codes for CASSADAYSGNTIYF.

The chain carries TRBV13 and TRBJ2-7; 9 bases fit TRBD1. Germline assignment: CDR1 PRHDT and CDR2 FYEKMQ (reference sequence). The CDR3 consists of 15 residues. The V and J ends lost 4 bases and 5 bases, in that order; junction bases with no gene match: 9. The CDR3 here is CASSSPGTGRHEQYF. CDR3 in DNA: TGTGCCAGCAGCTCCCCCGGGACAGGGCGCCACGAGCAGTACTTC.

The chain carries TRBV4-1 and TRBJ1-1; 8 bases line up with TRBD1. Per the germline V gene, CDR1 is MGHRA and CDR2 is YSYEKL. The CDR3 is made up of 16 amino acids. Trimming at V came to 2 bases and at J to 0 bases, leaving 5 bases not matched to a gene. Here the CDR3 DNA reads TGCGCCAGCAGCCAAAATCAGGGGGCAATGAACACTGAAGCTTTCTTT. This gives the protein CASSQNQGAMNTEAFF.

This clone has a handful of counts. The sample contains more than one DNA sequence encoding this CDR3. V is TRBV4-1 and J is TRBJ1-1; 8 bases line up with TRBD1. Trimming cost V 8 bases and J 2 bases; bases outside gene matches: 7. The CDR3 is 14 amino acids. Germline V gene data show CDR1 as MGHRA and CDR2 as YSYEKL. CDR3: CASSQGQGNTEAFF. The CDR3 nucleotides are TGCGCCAGCTCCCAAGGACAGGGCAACACTGAAGCTTTCTTT.

The chain carries TRBV5-1 and TRBJ2-1; TRBD2 matches 12 bases. Germline CDR1 and CDR2: SGHRS and YFSETQ. Trimming cost V 4 bases and J 4 bases; bases outside gene matches: 6. The CDR3 totals 16 residues. This CDR3 reads CASSLGLAGIYNEQFF. In nucleotides, the CDR3 is TGCGCCAGCAGCCTCGGACTAGCGGGGATATACAATGAGCAGTTCTTC.

The J gene is TRBJ2-1, the V gene TRBV4-1, with TRBD2 matching 13 bases. Germline CDR1 MGHRA, CDR2 YSYEKL. Unmatched junction bases numbered 5, after V lost 4 bases and J lost 5 bases. The CDR3 loop spans 16 amino acids. The CDR3 here is CASSLLGTSGDNEQFF. Here the CDR3 DNA reads TGCGCCAGCAGCCTACTAGGGACTAGCGGGGACAATGAGCAGTTCTTC.

The V call is TRBV7-9, the J call TRBJ1-1; a weak D match, TRBD1 (5 bases). The V end lost 0 bases, the J end lost 7 bases, and 9 bases lay between the germline ends. The CDR3 consists of 13 residues. Per the germline V gene, CDR1 is SEHNR and CDR2 is FQNEAQ (reference sequence). Written as DNA, the CDR3 is TGTGCCAGCAGCTTAGCAGCCAGGGTTGAAGCTTTCTTT. Its protein is CASSLAARVEAFF. Complete variable domain (other parts from reference TRBV7-9 and TRBJ1-1): DTGVSQNPRHKITKRGQNVTFRCDPISEHNRLYWYRQTLGQGPEFLTYFQNEAQLEKSRLLSDRFSAERPKGSFSTLEIQRTEQGDSAMYLCASSLAARVEAFFGQGTRLTVV.

The chain joins TRBV2 to TRBJ2-2, with TRBD1 as a possible D gene (5 bases). Trimming took off 5 bases at V and 4 bases at J, with 11 bases between the two ends. CDR3 length: 14 residues. The germline CDR1 and CDR2 sequences are SNHLY and FYNNEI. The CDR3 nucleotides read TGTGCCAGCAGTTCAGACAGTTTCACCGGGGAGCTGTTTTTT. Protein: CASSSDSFTGELFF.

The chain recombines TRBV29-1 with TRBJ2-4; 8 positions match TRBD1. Per germline, CDR1 SQVTM and CDR2 ANQGSEA. The CDR3 is 14 residues long. V lost 7 bases to trimming and J lost 3 bases; unmatched junction nucleotides: 8. The CDR3 protein is CSGGQGIGKNIQYF. DNA for the CDR3: TGCAGCGGTGGACAGGGTATCGGCAAAAACATTCAGTACTTC. Filled out from reference TRBV29-1 and TRBJ2-4, the complete variable domain reads SAVISQKPSRDICQRGTSLTIQCQVDSQVTMMFWYRQQPGQSLTLIATANQGSEATYESGFVIDKFPISRPNLTFSTLTVSNMSPEDSSIYLCSGGQGIGKNIQYFGAGTRLSVL.

In this sample, this clone turned up once. The chain combines TRBV5-1 with TRBJ2-3, with 8 bases fitting TRBD2. The V segment lost 2 bases and the J segment 0 bases; nucleotides outside the gene matches: 2. The CDR3 consists of 15 residues. Germline V gene lookup returns CDR1 SGHRS and CDR2 YFSETQ. CDR3 nucleotides: TGCGCCAGCAGCTTTACTAGCGGAAGCACAGATACGCAGTATTTT. It translates to CASSFTSGSTDTQYF. Based on the CDR3 plus reference TRBV5-1 and TRBJ2-3, the full variable domain is KAGVTQTPRYLIKTRGQQVTLSCSPISGHRSVSWYQQTPGQGLQFLFEYFSETQRNKGNFPGRFSGRQFSNSRSEMNVSTLELGDSALYLCASSFTSGSTDTQYFGPGTRLTVL.

The CDR3 protein is CASSALAGGLETQYF. The CDR3 DNA reads TGTGCCAGCAGTGCCTTAGCGGGGGGGTTGGAGACCCAGTACTTC. This rearrangement joins TRBV2 to TRBJ2-5; the match to TRBD2 covers 11 bases. Trimming cost V 4 bases and J 5 bases; bases outside gene matches: 6. CDR3 size: 15 residues. Per germline, CDR1 SNHLY and CDR2 FYNNEI.

The CDR3 reads CARSAYDSVAGDCTDTQYF. CDR3 coding DNA: TGTGCCAGAAGCGCTTATGACTCGGTAGCGGGAGATTGCACAGATACGCAGTATTTT. The rearrangement joins TRBV7-5 to TRBJ2-3; TRBD2 reflects the table's D call only, with no check against the DNA. TRBV7-5 is annotated as a pseudogene. The length of the CDR3 is 19 residues.

J is TRBJ2-7 and V is TRBV19; D possibly matches TRBD1 or TRBD2 (6 bases each). V lost 3 bases and J lost 7, with 10 bases in between. The V gene's germline CDR1 is LNHDA and CDR2 SQIVND (reference sequence). The CDR3 runs to 12 residues. The CDR3 DNA follows: TGTGCCAGTAGTATTAAGGGGGGAGAGCAGTACTTC. Protein product: CASSIKGGEQYF.

This rearrangement joins TRBV19 to TRBJ2-5, with D perhaps being TRBD1 or TRBD2 (5 bases each). With the DNA end fitting TRBJ2-7 better, the J assignment may be wrong. Per germline, CDR1 LNHDA and CDR2 SQIVND (reference sequence). The CDR3 is 12 amino acids. The CDR3 DNA sequence: TGTGCCAGTAGTAGGGGGTCCTACGAGCAGTACTTC. Protein product: CASSRGSYEQYF.

The gene calls are TRBV29-1 and TRBJ2-1, with TRBD2 as a possible D gene (5 bases). Germline values: CDR1 SQVTM, CDR2 ANQGSEA. The CDR3 contains 13 residues. Deletions cut 3 bases from V and 9 bases from J, with 15 bases between. In DNA, the CDR3 is TGCAGCGTTGATGATGCCCGGGGTGCTGAGCAGTTCTTC. Amino acid sequence: CSVDDARGAEQFF.

This chain joins TRBV5-1 and TRBJ1-6; TRBD1 matches at 7 bases. Looked up from germline, CDR1 is SGHRS and CDR2 is YFSETQ. The V and J ends lost 4 bases and 7 bases, in that order; junction bases with no gene match: 2. The CDR3 consists of 13 residues. DNA of the CDR3: TGCGCCAGCAGCCAGGGGGGGAATTCACCCCTCCACTTT. Translated, it gives CASSQGGNSPLHF.